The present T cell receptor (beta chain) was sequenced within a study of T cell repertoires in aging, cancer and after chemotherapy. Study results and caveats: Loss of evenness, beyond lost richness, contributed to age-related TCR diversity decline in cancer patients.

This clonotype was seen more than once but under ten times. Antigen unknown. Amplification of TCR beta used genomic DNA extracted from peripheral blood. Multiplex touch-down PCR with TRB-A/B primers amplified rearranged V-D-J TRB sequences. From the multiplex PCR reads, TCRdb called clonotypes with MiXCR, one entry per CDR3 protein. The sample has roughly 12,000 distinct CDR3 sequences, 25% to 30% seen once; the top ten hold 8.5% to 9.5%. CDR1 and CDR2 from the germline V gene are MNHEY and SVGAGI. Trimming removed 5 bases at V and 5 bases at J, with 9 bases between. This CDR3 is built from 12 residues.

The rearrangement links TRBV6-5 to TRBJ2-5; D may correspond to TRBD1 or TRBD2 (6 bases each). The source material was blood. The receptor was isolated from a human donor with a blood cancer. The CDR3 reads CASSRGGETQYF. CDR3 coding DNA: TGTGCCAGCAGTAGAGGGGGGGAGACCCAGTACTTC.